The 23 T cell receptor beta chains below were found in one sample sequenced in a study of technical replicates of blood from a few donors. Some clones are missing from TCRdb's copy, which holds only in-frame ones; the method was immunoSEQ multiplex PCR. The repertoire includes 55,000 to 75,000 clones, less than 95% of them detected once, and 2.5% to 3.5% sits in the top ten. The material sequenced was PBMCs. The receptors come from a human donor in good health. Some clones in this sample may be carry-over from other donors' samples.

The chain links TRBV7-9 to TRBJ2-7; D perhaps matches TRBD2 (5 bases). Germline values: CDR1 SEHNR, CDR2 FQNEAQ (reference sequence). V was cut by 0 bases and J by 1 base, with 10 bases left in between. The CDR3 extends over 15 amino acids. The CDR3 nucleotides read TGTGCCAGCAGCTTAGCCTTAGCGCCATCCTACGAGCAGTACTTC. Translation gives CASSLALAPSYEQYF. The complete variable domain, with remaining parts taken from reference TRBV7-9 and TRBJ2-7, reads DTGVSQNPRHKITKRGQNVTFRCDPISEHNRLYWYRQTLGQGPEFLTYFQNEAQLEKSRLLSDRFSAERPKGSFSTLEIQRTEQGDSAMYLCASSLALAPSYEQYFGPGTRLTVT.

Written as DNA, the CDR3 is TGTGCCAGCAGCCCGGAGGACTATGGCTACACCTTC. Its protein is CASSPEDYGYTF. The chain joins TRBV14 to TRBJ1-2; D unresolved. This CDR3 spans 12 amino acids. CDR1 and CDR2 (germline): SGHDN, FVKESK. V lost 4 bases, J lost 3 bases, and 6 bases lay in between.

The V gene is TRBV9, the J gene TRBJ2-5; 12 positions agree with TRBD2. Looked up from germline, CDR1 is SGDLS and CDR2 is YYNGEE. V was pared by 0 bases and J by 2 bases, with 8 bases of the junction left unmatched. The CDR3 runs to 18 residues. CDR3 sequence reads: CASSVAASGGALQETQYF. In DNA form, the CDR3 reads TGTGCCAGCAGCGTAGCGGCTAGCGGGGGGGCCCTACAAGAGACCCAGTACTTC.

The CDR3 DNA reads as TGTGCCAGCAGCCAAGAAAGGGGGCGGGGAGAGACCCAGTACTTC. Amino acid sequence: CASSQERGRGETQYF. V usage is TRBV4-2 and J usage is TRBJ2-5; tentatively, D is TRBD1 (7 bases). CDR3 length equals 15 residues. Germline-derived CDR1 and CDR2 are LGHNA and YNFKEQ. Trimming took off 0 bases at V and 4 bases at J, with 12 bases between the two ends.

This clone occurred once. This rearrangement joins TRBV10-3 to TRBJ2-5, with D hard to call. The J call may be incorrect, as the DNA end agrees better with TRBJ2-7. The CDR3 runs 14 residues. Germline V lookup: CDR1 ENHRY, CDR2 SYGVKD. The CDR3 DNA sequence: TGTGCCATCACAGAGACTCACCGGTCCTACGAGCAGTACTTC. Its translation: CAITETHRSYEQYF.

This rearrangement joins TRBV7-2 to TRBJ2-7; 12 bases are a match to TRBD2. The V gene's germline CDR1 is SGHTA and CDR2 FQGNSA. The CDR3 length is 19 residues. Losses at the gene ends were 5 bases for V and 2 bases for J; bases not matched to a gene: 16. The CDR3 sequence: CASSRRLAGEPKTTYEQYF. In nucleotides, the CDR3 is TGTGCCAGCAGCCGAAGACTAGCGGGAGAGCCCAAAACAACCTACGAGCAGTACTTC.

The V and J genes are TRBV7-8 and TRBJ2-4; TRBD2 matches 8 bases. This CDR3 spans 15 amino acids. The ends lost 2 bases at V and 7 bases at J; junction bases unmatched: 7. CDR1 SGHVS and CDR2 FQNEAQ come from the germline V gene. This chain's CDR3 is CASSLSGGPGNIQYF. For the CDR3, the DNA is TGTGCCAGCAGCTTATCGGGAGGGCCGGGGAACATTCAGTACTTC.

The chain employs TRBV30 and TRBJ2-1; 13 bases are shared with TRBD2. The germline V gene has CDR1 GTSNPN and CDR2 SVGIG (reference sequence). CDR3 length: 14 amino acids. The V gene end was trimmed by 4 bases and the J gene end by 6 bases; junction bases not matched to a gene: 3. The DNA for the CDR3 is TGTGCCTGGACGGGACTAGCGGGGATCAATGAGCAGTTCTTC. Amino acids: CAWTGLAGINEQFF.

The V call is TRBV7-8, the J call TRBJ2-7, with a possible D match to TRBD2 (5 bases). The CDR3 totals 13 residues. Germline CDR1 and CDR2: SGHVS and FQNEAQ. Trimming stripped 4 bases from V and 4 bases from J, with 11 bases between. CDR3 protein: CASSSLDLYEQYF. The CDR3 DNA reads as TGTGCCAGCAGCTCCCTGGACTTATACGAGCAGTACTTC. The full variable domain, in which reference TRBV7-8 and TRBJ2-7 provide the parts outside the CDR3, is GAGVSQSPRYKVAKRGQDVALRCDPISGHVSLFWYQQALGQGPEFLTYFQNEAQLDKSGLPSDRFFAERPEGSVSTLKIQRTQQEDSAVYLCASSSLDLYEQYFGPGTRLTVT.

The chain couples TRBV7-9 to TRBJ1-5; TRBD1 aligns across 8 bases. Trimming removed 2 bases from V and 7 bases from J; junction bases left unmatched: 4. Germline V gene sequence: CDR1 SEHNR, CDR2 FQNEAQ (reference sequence). The CDR3 runs to 14 residues. Here the CDR3 DNA reads TGTGCCAGCAGCTTATCAGGGGGCGAACAGCCCCAGCATTTT. Its protein product is CASSLSGGEQPQHF.

The chain joins TRBV11-1 to TRBJ2-1; 7 nucleotides line up with TRBD2. V shed 0 bases, J shed 2 bases, and the junction held 7 bases outside the gene matches. Per germline, CDR1 SGHAT and CDR2 FQDESV (reference sequence). CDR3 size: 17 residues. In DNA, the CDR3 is TGTGCCAGCAGCTTAGCCCAGCGGGATGGCGCCTACAATGAGCAGTTCTTC. Translated, it gives CASSLAQRDGAYNEQFF.

The V call is TRBV27, the J call TRBJ1-1; 8 nucleotides align to TRBD1. Per the germline V gene, CDR1 is MNHEY and CDR2 is SMNVEV (reference sequence). This CDR3 spans 14 amino acids. V lost 5 bases and J lost 5; bases outside the gene matches: 7. The CDR3 spells CASSTRDRRTEAFF. As DNA, the CDR3 is TGTGCCAGCAGTACCCGGGACAGGAGGACTGAAGCTTTCTTT.

This clone was counted a single time. Here the CDR3 reads CASSVDRAHGYTF. CDR3 DNA: TGTGCCAGCAGCGTAGACAGGGCCCATGGCTACACCTTC. The chain carries TRBV9 and TRBJ1-2; maybe TRBD1 (6 bases). The germline V gene has CDR1 SGDLS and CDR2 YYNGEE. With 0 bases removed from V and 6 bases from J, the gap between germline ends came to 9 bases. CDR3 length equals 13 residues.

CDR3 amino acids: CAWSVLAGTTEAFF. The CDR3 DNA reads as TGTGCCTGGAGTGTATTGGCAGGAACAACTGAAGCTTTCTTT. V and J are TRBV30 and TRBJ1-1; the D is unclear. The germline V gene encodes CDR1 GTSNPN and CDR2 SVGIG (reference sequence). The CDR3 is 14 residues long. Between the trimmed V and J ends, which lost 0 bases and 5 bases, there was a span of 13 bases.

The V gene is TRBV29-1, the J gene TRBJ2-5, with a possible D match to TRBD1 (6 bases). The CDR3 runs 11 residues. Germline assignment: CDR1 SQVTM and CDR2 ANQGSEA. Trimming left V 8 bases short and J 6 bases short, with 13 bases between. Written as DNA, the CDR3 is TGCAGCACCTACAGGGAAAAGACCCAGTACTTC. The encoded protein is CSTYREKTQYF.

The gene calls are TRBV29-1 and TRBJ1-5; weak D call: TRBD1 (6 bases). CDR3 size: 13 residues. The germline V and J ends were trimmed by 3 bases and 3 bases, with 9 bases remaining between them. Germline assignment: CDR1 SQVTM and CDR2 ANQGSEA. CDR3 loop: CSVETGDNQPQHF. The CDR3 region has the DNA TGCAGCGTTGAGACAGGTGACAATCAGCCCCAGCATTTT. The whole variable domain, remainder taken from reference TRBV29-1 and TRBJ1-5, is SAVISQKPSRDICQRGTSLTIQCQVDSQVTMMFWYRQQPGQSLTLIATANQGSEATYESGFVIDKFPISRPNLTFSTLTVSNMSPEDSSIYLCSVETGDNQPQHFGDGTRLSIL.

The chain has TRBV10-3 and TRBJ2-3; D is perhaps TRBD2 (6 bases). From germline, CDR1 is ENHRY and CDR2 SYGVKD. The CDR3 runs 15 residues. The V gene lost 1 base and the J gene lost 0 bases, with 8 bases spanning the gap. The CDR3 DNA sequence: TGTGCCATCAGTGAGTGGGGGACTAGCACAGATACGCAGTATTTT. This encodes CAISEWGTSTDTQYF.

This clone occurred once. V gene TRBV7-8 combines with J gene TRBJ2-5; D is undetermined. CDR3 length: 13 residues. V was shortened by 3 bases and J by 5 bases, with 10 bases between the two germline ends. Germline V lookup: CDR1 SGHVS, CDR2 FQNEAQ. CDR3 amino acids: CASSFNAEETQYF. The CDR3 DNA follows: TGTGCCAGCAGCTTTAATGCCGAGGAGACCCAGTACTTC.

The CDR3 DNA reads as TGTGCCAGCAGCTTGCCGTCGGGACTAGCGGGGGCGTACGAGCAGTACTTC. Its translation: CASSLPSGLAGAYEQYF. This sequence joins TRBV7-8 and TRBJ2-7, with TRBD2 matching over 14 bases. This CDR3 is built from 17 residues. In germline, CDR1 is SGHVS, CDR2 FQNEAQ. J lost 4 bases, V lost 3 bases, and 8 bases had no gene match.

The V gene is TRBV19, the J gene TRBJ1-1; D remains ambiguous. The V end was cut by 10 bases, the J end by 1 base, with 10 bases between. This CDR3 is built from 12 residues. Looked up from germline, CDR1 is LNHDA and CDR2 is SQIVND (reference sequence). CDR3 region: CATTTRNTEAFF. The CDR3 region has the DNA TGTGCCACCACGACAAGGAACACTGAAGCTTTCTTT.

This clone was seen a single time. This chain uses TRBV4-2 with TRBJ2-1; D is perhaps TRBD1 (6 bases). Germline V gene sequence: CDR1 LGHNA, CDR2 YNFKEQ. This CDR3 has 12 amino acids. V was shortened by 2 bases and J by 8 bases, with 7 bases between the two germline ends. CDR3 residues: CASSQQGYEQFF. The CDR3 coding sequence is TGTGCCAGCAGCCAACAGGGGTATGAGCAGTTCTTC.

The chain carries TRBV15 and TRBJ2-1; perhaps TRBD2 as D (5 bases). The CDR3 covers 14 residues. V lost 0 bases and J lost 10, with 13 bases in between. Germline loops: CDR1 LNHNV, CDR2 YYDKDF (reference sequence). The CDR3 loop reads CATSRDGVSSEQFF. DNA for the CDR3: TGTGCCACCAGCAGAGATGGCGTCTCTAGCGAGCAGTTCTTC.

The V and J genes are TRBV19 and TRBJ1-1, with 9 nucleotides matching TRBD1. V trimming: 6 bases; J trimming: 4 bases; junction bases outside the gene matches: 12. The CDR3 is 16 amino acids. The germline V gene has CDR1 LNHDA and CDR2 SQIVND (reference sequence). This CDR3 is CASSRRIQGAITEAFF. CDR3 bases: TGTGCCAGTAGCCGCCGGATACAGGGGGCGATCACTGAAGCTTTCTTT.